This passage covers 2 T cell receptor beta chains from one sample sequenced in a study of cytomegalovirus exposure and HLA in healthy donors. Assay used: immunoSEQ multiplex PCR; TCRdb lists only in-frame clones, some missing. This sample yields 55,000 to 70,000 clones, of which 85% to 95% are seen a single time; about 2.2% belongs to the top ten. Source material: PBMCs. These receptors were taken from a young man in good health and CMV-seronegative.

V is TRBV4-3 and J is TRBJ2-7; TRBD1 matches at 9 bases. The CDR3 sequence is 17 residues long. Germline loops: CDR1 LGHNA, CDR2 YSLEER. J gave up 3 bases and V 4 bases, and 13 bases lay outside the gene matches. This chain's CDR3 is CASSLSYYGTGYYEQYF. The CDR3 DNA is TGCGCCAGCAGCCTTTCTTATTACGGGACAGGGTACTACGAGCAGTACTTC.

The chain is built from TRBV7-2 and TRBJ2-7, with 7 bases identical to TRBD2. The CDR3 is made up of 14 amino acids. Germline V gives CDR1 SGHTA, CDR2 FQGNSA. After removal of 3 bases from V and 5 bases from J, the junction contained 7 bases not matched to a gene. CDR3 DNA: TGTGCCAGCAGCTTCGGCGGGAGTCAGCACGAGCAGTACTTC. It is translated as CASSFGGSQHEQYF. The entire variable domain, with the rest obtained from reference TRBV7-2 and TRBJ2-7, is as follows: GAGVSQSPSNKVTEKGKDVELRCDPISGHTALYWYRQSLGQGLEFLIYFQGNSAPDKSGLPSDRFSAERTGGSVSTLTIQRTQQEDSAVYLCASSFGGSQHEQYFGPGTRLTVT.